Listed below are T cell receptor beta chains from one sample, sequenced in a study of cytomegalovirus exposure and HLA in healthy donors. The data were produced by immunoSEQ multiplex PCR, yet TCRdb's version contains in-frame clones alone and is incomplete. Here the sample spans 150,000 to 200,000 clones, roughly 74% being singletons. The sample was PBMCs. These receptor sequences come from a young man in good health and CMV-seropositive. CDR3s include the opening cysteine and the closing phenylalanine or tryptophan. The D gene is left open where the match is weak. The size entry is marked missing in some rows and otherwise reads once, few, many or a size class.

J: TRBJ2-7; V: TRBV4-2; size: .; D: .; DNA: TGTGCCAGCAGCCAGCTAGCGAGGTACGAGCAGTACTTC; CDR3: CASSQLARYEQYF
J: TRBJ1-5; V: TRBV19; size: .; D: .; DNA: TGTGCCAGTAGTATATGGCAAGATAGCAATCAGCCCCAGCATTTT; CDR3: CASSIWQDSNQPQHF
J: TRBJ2-7; V: TRBV13; size: .; D: TRBD1; DNA: TGTGCCAGCAGCTACAGGGGGGCTGATAGAGAGCAGTACTTC; CDR3: CASSYRGADREQYF
J: TRBJ2-3; V: TRBV7-8; size: .; D: TRBD2; DNA: TGTGCCAGCATTCCGGTTAGCGGGATGACGGATACGCAGTATTTT; CDR3: CASIPVSGMTDTQYF
J: TRBJ2-7; V: TRBV30; size: once; D: .; DNA: TGTGCCTGGAGTAGGCCAGGGTCCGAGCAGTATTTC; CDR3: CAWSRPGSEQYF
J: TRBJ2-2; V: TRBV28; size: .; D: TRBD2; DNA: TGTGCCAGCAGTACCCGGGGGGGGGCAGTGACCGGGGAGCTGTTTTTT; CDR3: CASSTRGGAVTGELFF
J: TRBJ2-1; V: TRBV7-3; size: few; D: TRBD2; DNA: TGTGCCCGCAGCTTACAGATGGCTAGCGGGAGGCATGAGCAGTTCTTC; CDR3: CARSLQMASGRHEQFF
J: TRBJ1-2; V: TRBV5-1; size: .; D: TRBD1; DNA: TGCCCCAGCAGCTTGGAGGGACAGCGCAACTATGGCTACACCTTC; CDR3: CPSSLEGQRNYGYTF
J: TRBJ2-7; V: TRBV5-4; size: few; D: .; DNA: TGTGCCAGCAGCCCGACCAATTCCCGGAGGCCTAATTACGAGCAGTACTTC; CDR3: CASSPTNSRRPNYEQYF
J: TRBJ1-2; V: TRBV19; size: .; D: .; DNA: TGTGCCAGTAGTACCCGAGGAGGGTTCTATGGCTACACCTTC; CDR3: CASSTRGGFYGYTF
J: TRBJ2-5; V: TRBV27; size: .; D: TRBD1; DNA: TGTGCCAACACGGACAGGGTAAAAGAGACCCAGTACTTC; CDR3: CANTDRVKETQYF
J: TRBJ2-7; V: TRBV19; size: .; D: .; DNA: TGTGCCAGTAGTGCGACAACAAGCTCCTACGAGCAGTACTTC; CDR3: CASSATTSSYEQYF
J: TRBJ1-4; V: TRBV30; size: .; D: .; DNA: TGTGCCTGGACACCAGCCGGGCCCGAGGGCGAAAAACTGTTTTTT; CDR3: CAWTPAGPEGEKLFF
J: TRBJ2-5; V: TRBV28; size: .; D: TRBD1; DNA: TGTGCCAGCAGCCCCTGGATCCGGGACAGTCAAGAGACCCAGTACTTC; CDR3: CASSPWIRDSQETQYF
J: TRBJ1-1; V: TRBV28; size: .; D: .; DNA: TGTGCCAGCAGTTTCCCGCTAAATTCGAACACTGAAGCTTTCTTT; CDR3: CASSFPLNSNTEAFF
J: TRBJ1-6; V: TRBV30; size: .; D: .; DNA: TGTGCCTGCTACCAAACAGGGAGCGGACCGAATAATTCACCCCTCCACTTT; CDR3: CACYQTGSGPNNSPLHF
J: TRBJ2-7; V: TRBV28; size: .; D: TRBD2; DNA: TGTGCCAGCACCCGGGGGGGGTCGAGCGAGCAGTACTTC; CDR3: CASTRGGSSEQYF
J: TRBJ2-3; V: TRBV5-1; size: .; D: TRBD2; DNA: TGCGCCAGCAGCGCCCCCGGGACTAGCGTGCCAGATACGCAGTATTTT; CDR3: CASSAPGTSVPDTQYF
J: TRBJ2-2; V: TRBV28; size: .; D: .; DNA: TGTGCCAGCACCCTAGGGGTACGGGGGGAGCTGTTTTTT; CDR3: CASTLGVRGELFF
J: TRBJ1-1; V: TRBV19; size: .; D: .; DNA: TGTGCCAGTAGTATAGGAGACACCCCTTTAGCTTTCTTT; CDR3: CASSIGDTPLAFF
J: TRBJ1-6; V: TRBV28; size: .; D: .; DNA: TGTGCCAGCAGTCTCAATTCACCCCTCCACTTT; CDR3: CASSLNSPLHF
J: TRBJ1-6; V: TRBV19; size: .; D: TRBD1; DNA: TGTGCCAGTAGTATCCGATGGGACAGAAATTCACCCCTCCACTTT; CDR3: CASSIRWDRNSPLHF
J: TRBJ1-1; V: TRBV29-1; size: .; D: .; DNA: TGCAGCGTTGAAGAGTCGAAAAGGGACGGGCGGGGTGAAGCTTTCTTT; CDR3: CSVEESKRDGRGEAFF
J: TRBJ1-4; V: TRBV28; size: .; D: TRBD1; DNA: TGTGCCAGCAGTTCAACCGGGACAGCAAATGAAAAACTGTTTTTT; CDR3: CASSSTGTANEKLFF
J: TRBJ2-7; V: TRBV4-1; size: .; D: TRBD1; DNA: TGCGCCAGCAGCCACGGGACAGGGTCCTACGAGCAGTACTTC; CDR3: CASSHGTGSYEQYF
J: TRBJ2-3; V: TRBV23-1; size: .; D: .; DNA: TGCGCCAGCAGTCAGGGAAGGGGAGGTACAGATACGCAGTATTTT; CDR3: CASSQGRGGTDTQYF
J: TRBJ1-2; V: TRBV13; size: few; D: .; DNA: TGTGCCAGCAGCTCAACCCTGGCGGGCTATGGCTACACCTTC; CDR3: CASSSTLAGYGYTF
J: TRBJ2-1; V: TRBV10-3; size: .; D: .; DNA: TGTGCCATCACCCGGGGTGGCCTAGCAGACAATGAGCAGTTCTTC; CDR3: CAITRGGLADNEQFF
J: TRBJ2-7; V: TRBV7-8; size: few; D: TRBD2; DNA: TGTGCCAGCAGCTTGGCGACTAGCGCGAACTACGAGCAGTACTTC; CDR3: CASSLATSANYEQYF
J: TRBJ1-5; V: TRBV4-2; size: few; D: .; DNA: TGTGCCAGCAGCCAAGTTTTCTCCGTGAGAGGCAATCAGCCCCAGCATTTT; CDR3: CASSQVFSVRGNQPQHF
J: TRBJ2-5; V: TRBV2; size: few; D: TRBD1; DNA: TGTGCCAGCAGTACACAGGGGGTCCAGTACTTC; CDR3: CASSTQGVQYF
J: TRBJ2-3; V: TRBV7-9; size: .; D: .; DNA: TGTGCCAGCAGCCAGGGGACCCCAGATACGCAGTATTTT; CDR3: CASSQGTPDTQYF
J: TRBJ2-5; V: TRBV7-9; size: .; D: .; DNA: TGTGCCAGCAGCTTAACAAGCAGGGTGGGGCGAGAGACCCAGTACTTC; CDR3: CASSLTSRVGRETQYF
J: TRBJ2-1; V: TRBV10-2; size: .; D: .; DNA: TGCGCCAGCAATAACGGGGGATACAATGAGCAGTTCTTC; CDR3: CASNNGGYNEQFF
J: TRBJ1-1; V: TRBV5-1; size: .; D: .; DNA: TGCGCCAGCACCACCCGGGGGGCAGGGGCTGAAGCTTTCTTT; CDR3: CASTTRGAGAEAFF
J: TRBJ2-5; V: TRBV18; size: .; D: TRBD2; DNA: TGTGCCAGCTCACCGTTAGCGGGTCTCAGACAAGAGACCCAGTACTTC; CDR3: CASSPLAGLRQETQYF
J: TRBJ2-7; V: TRBV9; size: few; D: TRBD1; DNA: TGTGCCAGCAGCCCGAGACAGGGATCCTACGAGCAGTACTTC; CDR3: CASSPRQGSYEQYF
J: TRBJ2-7; V: TRBV9; size: .; D: .; DNA: TGTGCCCTCCTATACAGAGTCTACGAGCAGTACTTC; CDR3: CALLYRVYEQYF
J: TRBJ2-3; V: TRBV7-9; size: .; D: .; DNA: TGTGCCAGCAGCTTGGTCGGGTCAAGCACAGATACGCAGTATTTT; CDR3: CASSLVGSSTDTQYF
J: TRBJ1-5; V: TRBV15; size: .; D: TRBD1; DNA: TGTGCCACCAGCATCGGGACAGGGGCCGATAGCAATCAGCCCCAGCATTTT; CDR3: CATSIGTGADSNQPQHF
J: TRBJ2-7; V: TRBV5-3; size: .; D: TRBD1; DNA: TGTGCCAGAAGCTTGATTACAGGGGGCGGCGGCGAGCAGTACTTC; CDR3: CARSLITGGGGEQYF
J: TRBJ2-7; V: TRBV28; size: .; D: TRBD1; DNA: TGTGCCAGCAGCCCAGGGGGCTATACCCCTACCTACGAGCAGTACTTC; CDR3: CASSPGGYTPTYEQYF
J: TRBJ2-1; V: TRBV27; size: .; D: TRBD2; DNA: TGTGCCAGCAGTATGGGACTAGCGGGAGATGAGCAGTTCTTC; CDR3: CASSMGLAGDEQFF
J: TRBJ2-7; V: TRBV7-9; size: few; D: .; DNA: TGTGCCAGCAGCCCCGCGGACTTTAGCCCAGCCCTTTTCGAGCAGTACTTC; CDR3: CASSPADFSPALFEQYF
J: TRBJ1-4; V: TRBV18; size: .; D: TRBD1; DNA: TGTGCCAGCCGGACAGGAGCTAATGAAAAACTGTTTTTT; CDR3: CASRTGANEKLFF
J: TRBJ2-3; V: TRBV29-1; size: .; D: .; DNA: TGCCGCGTTGACGATCCGGTTTCGCCCACAGATACGCAGTATTTT; CDR3: CRVDDPVSPTDTQYF
J: TRBJ1-4; V: TRBV4-1; size: .; D: .; DNA: TGCGCCAGCAGCCAAGATCCCTGCCCCACTAGTTTT; CDR3: CASSQDPCPTSF
J: TRBJ2-1; V: TRBV7-6; size: .; D: TRBD2; DNA: TGTGCCAGCAGCTTACCCAGGACTAGCGGAGAGAACAATGAGCAGTTCTTC; CDR3: CASSLPRTSGENNEQFF
J: TRBJ2-6; V: TRBV13; size: .; D: TRBD1; DNA: TGTGCCAGCAGCCCCTGGGACAGGGTAGGCTTATCGTCTGGGGCCAACGTCCTGACTTTC; CDR3: CASSPWDRVGLSSGANVLTF
J: TRBJ2-7; V: TRBV30; size: .; D: .; DNA: TGTGCCTGGAGTAGACTTACCTACGAGCAGTACTTC; CDR3: CAWSRLTYEQYF
J: TRBJ2-7; V: TRBV28; size: .; D: TRBD2; DNA: TGTGCCAGCAGTTACTCGACCAGCGGGAGGGCAACGGCGCAGTACTTC; CDR3: CASSYSTSGRATAQYF
J: TRBJ1-2; V: TRBV28; size: .; D: TRBD1; DNA: TGTGCCAGCAGGGGACAGGGGGCAGGCTATGGCTACACCTTC; CDR3: CASRGQGAGYGYTF
J: TRBJ2-7; V: TRBV2; size: .; D: TRBD1; DNA: TGTGCCAGCAAGACAGGGAACTACGAGCAGTACTTC; CDR3: CASKTGNYEQYF
J: TRBJ2-1; V: TRBV15; size: .; D: TRBD2; DNA: TGTGCCACCAGCAGAGATCCCGGACTAGCGGGAGTTGTATTCTTC; CDR3: CATSRDPGLAGVVFF